This T cell receptor beta chain was captured by sequencing in a study of Tregs in tolerant kidney transplant recipients. TCRdb keeps only in-frame clones here, not all; method: immunoSEQ multiplex PCR. The sample has approximately 66,000 clones, over 75% seen once. Turning to this clone: The antigen is not known.

V was clipped by 0 bases and J by 1 base, with 10 bases between them. The germline V gene has CDR1 SGHNT and CDR2 YYREEE (reference sequence). CDR3 size: 15 residues. General study findings and limits: For some patients, primers changed over time, blocking nucleotide-level comparison. Findings come from small patient numbers and require larger validation.

This rearrangement joins TRBV5-4 to TRBJ1-2; D not certain. Sequencing used Tregs from blood, obtained before the transplant. The clonotype originates from a human donor who received a combined kidney and bone marrow transplant. In DNA form, the CDR3 reads TGTGCCAGCAGCTTGGGTGGCAGTCATAACTATGGCTACACCTTC. This translates into CASSLGGSHNYGYTF.